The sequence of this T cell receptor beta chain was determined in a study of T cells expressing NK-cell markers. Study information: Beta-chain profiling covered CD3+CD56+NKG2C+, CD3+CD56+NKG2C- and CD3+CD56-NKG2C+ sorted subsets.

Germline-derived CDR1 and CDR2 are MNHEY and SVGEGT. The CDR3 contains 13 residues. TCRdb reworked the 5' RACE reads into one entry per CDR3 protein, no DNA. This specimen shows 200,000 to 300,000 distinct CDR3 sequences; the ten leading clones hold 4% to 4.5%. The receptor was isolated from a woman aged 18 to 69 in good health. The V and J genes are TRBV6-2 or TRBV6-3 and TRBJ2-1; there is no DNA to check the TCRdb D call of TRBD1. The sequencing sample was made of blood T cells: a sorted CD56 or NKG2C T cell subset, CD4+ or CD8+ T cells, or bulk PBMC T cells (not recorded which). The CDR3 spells CASSYSTPPPKFF.